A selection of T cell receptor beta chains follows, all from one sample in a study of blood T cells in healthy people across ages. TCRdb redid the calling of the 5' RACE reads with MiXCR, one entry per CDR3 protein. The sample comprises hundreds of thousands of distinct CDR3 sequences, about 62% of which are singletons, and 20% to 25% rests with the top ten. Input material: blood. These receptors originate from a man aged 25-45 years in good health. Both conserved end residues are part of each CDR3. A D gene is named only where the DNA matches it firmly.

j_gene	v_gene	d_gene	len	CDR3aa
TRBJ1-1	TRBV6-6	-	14	CASSLEPQNTEAFF
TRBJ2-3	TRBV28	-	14	CASSPAGRADTQYF
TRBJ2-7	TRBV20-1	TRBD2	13	CSATTSGGGEQYF
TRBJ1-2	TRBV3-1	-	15	CASSPVPQSNYGYTF
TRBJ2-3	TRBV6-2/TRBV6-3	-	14	CASSPIRDWANEYF
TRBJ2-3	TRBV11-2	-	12	CASSLDADTQYF
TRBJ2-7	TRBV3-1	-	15	CASSQGASQSYEQYF
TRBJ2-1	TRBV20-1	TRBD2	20	CSAREGLAGTSRGAYNEQFF
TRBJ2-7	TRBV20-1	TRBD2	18	CSARVTGLAGGREYEQYF
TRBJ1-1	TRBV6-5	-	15	CASSYGEGTGTEAFF
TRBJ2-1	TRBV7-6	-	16	CASSLERSSGAREQFF
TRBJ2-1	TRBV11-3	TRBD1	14	CDSSLRAGGNEQFF
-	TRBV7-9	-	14	CASSPAKFSYEQYF
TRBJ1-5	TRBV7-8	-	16	CASSYRLGLHNQPQHF
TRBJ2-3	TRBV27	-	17	CASSFVKRGPVGDTQYF
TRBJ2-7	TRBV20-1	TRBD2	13	CSGLAGGTYEQYF
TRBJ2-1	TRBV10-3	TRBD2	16	CAISQLAGGTVYEQFF
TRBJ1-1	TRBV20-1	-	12	CSASMSNTEAFF
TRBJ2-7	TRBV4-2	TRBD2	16	CASSPLGERGILEQYF
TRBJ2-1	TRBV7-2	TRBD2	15	CASSLGLAGSDEQFF
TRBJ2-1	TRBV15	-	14	CATSRDRLNNEQFF
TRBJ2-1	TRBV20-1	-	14	CSSRAGAGYNEQFF
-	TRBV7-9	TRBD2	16	CASSLDAGGPLETQYF
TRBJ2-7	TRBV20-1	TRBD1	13	CSAPGQYTYEQYF
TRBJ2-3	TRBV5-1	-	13	CASSLDVTDTQYF
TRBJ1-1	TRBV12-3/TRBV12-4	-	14	CASSLRAAWGEAFF
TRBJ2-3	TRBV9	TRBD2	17	CASSVDPSGGQRDTQYF
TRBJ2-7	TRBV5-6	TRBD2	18	CASSSLPGTSGISYEQYF
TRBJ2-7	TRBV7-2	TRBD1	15	CASMISGQTVYEQYF
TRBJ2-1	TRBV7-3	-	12	CASSLTRGKQFF
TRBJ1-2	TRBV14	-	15	CASSRTTATFYGYTF
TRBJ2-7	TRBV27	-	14	CASSPFASSYEQYF
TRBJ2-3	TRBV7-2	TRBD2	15	CASSPLRTSADTQYF
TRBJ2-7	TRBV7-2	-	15	CASSPSGRALYEQYF
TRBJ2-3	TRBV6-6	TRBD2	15	CASSMTSGSKDTQYF
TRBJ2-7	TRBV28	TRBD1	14	CASSLYTTGREQYF
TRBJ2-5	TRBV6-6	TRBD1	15	CASSYTGQGAETQYF
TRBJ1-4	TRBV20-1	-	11	CSAEVAEKLFF
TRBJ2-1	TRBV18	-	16	CASSPQGGATYNEQFF
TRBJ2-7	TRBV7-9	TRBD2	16	CASSSTTGLAGGEQYF
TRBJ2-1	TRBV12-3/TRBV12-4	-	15	CASSSPYLDYNEQFF
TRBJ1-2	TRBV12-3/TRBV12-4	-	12	CASVARNYGYTF